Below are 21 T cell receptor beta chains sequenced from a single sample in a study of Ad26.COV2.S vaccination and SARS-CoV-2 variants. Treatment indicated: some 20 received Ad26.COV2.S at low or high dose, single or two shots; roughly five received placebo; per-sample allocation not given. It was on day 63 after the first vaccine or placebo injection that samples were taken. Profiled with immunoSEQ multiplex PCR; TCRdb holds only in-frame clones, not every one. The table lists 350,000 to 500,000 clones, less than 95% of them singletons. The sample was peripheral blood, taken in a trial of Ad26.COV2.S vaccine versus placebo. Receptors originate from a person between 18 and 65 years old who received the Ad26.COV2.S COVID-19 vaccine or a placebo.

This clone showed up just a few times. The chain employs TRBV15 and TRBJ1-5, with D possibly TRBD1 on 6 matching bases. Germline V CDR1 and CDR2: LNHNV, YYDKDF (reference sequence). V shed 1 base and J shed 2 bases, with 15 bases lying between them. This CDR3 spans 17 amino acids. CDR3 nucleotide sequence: TGTGCCACCAGCAGAGTAGGGACACCCATTCGCAATCAGCCCCAGCATTTT. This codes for CATSRVGTPIRNQPQHF.

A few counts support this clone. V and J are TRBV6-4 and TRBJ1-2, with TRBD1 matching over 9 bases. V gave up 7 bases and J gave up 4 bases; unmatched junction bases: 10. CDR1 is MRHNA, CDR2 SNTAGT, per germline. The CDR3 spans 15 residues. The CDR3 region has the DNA TGTGCCAGCAAACCTACAGGGGGCTTTGGCTATGGCTACACCTTC. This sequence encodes CASKPTGGFGYGYTF.

CDR3: CSVEVTGGEKLFF. The CDR3 DNA is TGCAGCGTTGAGGTTACAGGGGGTGAAAAACTGTTTTTT. V and J are TRBV29-1 and TRBJ1-4; 8 positions match TRBD1. Germline-derived CDR1 and CDR2 are SQVTM and ANQGSEA. The V segment lost 3 bases and the J segment 7 bases; nucleotides outside the gene matches: 4. The CDR3 contains 13 residues.

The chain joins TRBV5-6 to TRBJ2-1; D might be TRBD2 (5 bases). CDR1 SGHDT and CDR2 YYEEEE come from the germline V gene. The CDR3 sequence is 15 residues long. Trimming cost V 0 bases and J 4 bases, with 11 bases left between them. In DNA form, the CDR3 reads TGTGCCAGCAGCTTGGCGGGGAGCTCATACAATGAGCAGTTCTTC. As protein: CASSLAGSSYNEQFF.

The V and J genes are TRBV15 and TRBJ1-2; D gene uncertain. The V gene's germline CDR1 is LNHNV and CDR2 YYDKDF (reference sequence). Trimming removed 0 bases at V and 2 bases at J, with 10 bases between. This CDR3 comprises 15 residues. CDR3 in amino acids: CATSREPRRNYGYTF. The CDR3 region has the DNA TGTGCCACCAGCAGAGAACCGCGGCGGAACTATGGCTACACCTTC.

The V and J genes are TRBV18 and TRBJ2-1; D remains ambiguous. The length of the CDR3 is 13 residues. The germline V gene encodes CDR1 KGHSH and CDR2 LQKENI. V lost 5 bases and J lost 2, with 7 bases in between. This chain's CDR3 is CASSMQTYNEQFF. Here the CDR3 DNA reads TGTGCCAGCTCAATGCAGACCTACAATGAGCAGTTCTTC.

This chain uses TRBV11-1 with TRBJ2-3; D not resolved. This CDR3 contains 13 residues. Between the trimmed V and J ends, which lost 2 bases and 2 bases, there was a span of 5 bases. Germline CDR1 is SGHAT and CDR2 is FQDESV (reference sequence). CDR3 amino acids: CASSLSYTDTQYF. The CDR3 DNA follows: TGTGCCAGCAGCTTAAGCTACACAGATACGCAGTATTTT. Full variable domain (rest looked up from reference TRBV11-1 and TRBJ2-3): EAEVAQSPRYKITEKSQAVAFWCDPISGHATLYWYRQILGQGPELLVQFQDESVVDDSQLPKDRFSAERLKGVDSTLKIQPAELGDSAMYLCASSLSYTDTQYFGPGTRLTVL.

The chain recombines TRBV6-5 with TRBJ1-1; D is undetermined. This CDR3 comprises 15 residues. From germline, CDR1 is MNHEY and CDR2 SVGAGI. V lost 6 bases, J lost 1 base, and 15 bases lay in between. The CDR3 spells CASRSVVVSNTEAFF. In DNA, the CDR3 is TGTGCCAGCAGATCAGTAGTCGTCTCGAACACTGAAGCTTTCTTT.

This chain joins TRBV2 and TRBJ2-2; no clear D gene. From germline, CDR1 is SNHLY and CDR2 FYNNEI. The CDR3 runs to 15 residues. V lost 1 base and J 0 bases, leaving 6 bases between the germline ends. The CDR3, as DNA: TGTGCCAGCAGTGAAGTGAGATCGAACACCGGGGAGCTGTTTTTT. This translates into CASSEVRSNTGELFF.

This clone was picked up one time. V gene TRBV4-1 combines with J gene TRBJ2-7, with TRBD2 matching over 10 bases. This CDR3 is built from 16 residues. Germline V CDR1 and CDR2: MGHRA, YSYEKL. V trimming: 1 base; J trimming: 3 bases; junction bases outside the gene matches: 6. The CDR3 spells CASSQGRLAGVYEQYF. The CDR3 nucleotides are TGCGCCAGCAGCCAAGGGCGTCTAGCGGGAGTCTACGAGCAGTACTTC.

This CDR3 is CASSRFGADTQYF. The CDR3 region has the DNA TGTGCCAGCAGTCGGTTTGGCGCAGATACGCAGTATTTT. The V and J genes are TRBV28 and TRBJ2-3; D uncertain. CDR1 is MDHEN and CDR2 is SYDVKM in the germline V gene. V lost 5 bases and J 4 bases, leaving 10 bases between the germline ends. The length of the CDR3 is 13 residues.

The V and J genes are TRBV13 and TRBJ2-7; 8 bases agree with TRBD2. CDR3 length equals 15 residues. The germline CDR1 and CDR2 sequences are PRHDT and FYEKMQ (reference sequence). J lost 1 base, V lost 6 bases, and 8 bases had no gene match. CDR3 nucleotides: TGTGCCAGCAGACGGAGCGGGAGCGAGTCCTACGAGCAGTACTTC. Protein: CASRRSGSESYEQYF.

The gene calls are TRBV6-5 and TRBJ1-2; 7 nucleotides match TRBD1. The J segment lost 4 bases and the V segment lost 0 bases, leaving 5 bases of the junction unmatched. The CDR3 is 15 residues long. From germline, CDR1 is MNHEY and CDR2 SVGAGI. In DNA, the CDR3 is TGTGCCAGCAGTTACTCGGGGACAGCCCTCTATGGCTACACCTTC. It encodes CASSYSGTALYGYTF.

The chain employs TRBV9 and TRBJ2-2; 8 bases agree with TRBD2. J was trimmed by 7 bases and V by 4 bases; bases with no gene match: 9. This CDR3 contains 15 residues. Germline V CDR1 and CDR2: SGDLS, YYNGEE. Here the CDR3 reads CASSSRTSRHGELFF. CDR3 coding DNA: TGTGCCAGCAGCTCGAGGACTAGCCGTCACGGGGAGCTGTTTTTT.

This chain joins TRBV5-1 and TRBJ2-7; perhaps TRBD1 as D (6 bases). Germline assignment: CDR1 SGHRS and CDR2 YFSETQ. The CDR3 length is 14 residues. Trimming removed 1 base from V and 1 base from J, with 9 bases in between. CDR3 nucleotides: TGCGCCAGCAGCTTGCAAACAGGGTCCTACGAGCAGTACTTC. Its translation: CASSLQTGSYEQYF.

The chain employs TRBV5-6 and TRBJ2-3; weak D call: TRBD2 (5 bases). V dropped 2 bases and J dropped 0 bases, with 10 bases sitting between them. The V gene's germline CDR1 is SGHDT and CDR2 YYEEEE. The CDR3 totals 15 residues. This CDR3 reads CASSFAGLSTDTQYF. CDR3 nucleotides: TGTGCCAGCAGCTTTGCGGGCCTTAGCACAGATACGCAGTATTTT.

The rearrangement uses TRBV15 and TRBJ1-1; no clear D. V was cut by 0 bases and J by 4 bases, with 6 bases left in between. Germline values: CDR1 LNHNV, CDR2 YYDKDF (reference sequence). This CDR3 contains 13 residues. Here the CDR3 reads CATSRDWGTEAFF. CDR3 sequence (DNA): TGTGCCACCAGCAGAGATTGGGGCACTGAAGCTTTCTTT.

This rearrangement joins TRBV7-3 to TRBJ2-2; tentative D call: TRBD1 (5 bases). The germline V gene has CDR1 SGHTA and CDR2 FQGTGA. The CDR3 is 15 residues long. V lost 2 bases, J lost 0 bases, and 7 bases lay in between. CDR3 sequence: CASSLGAANTGELFF. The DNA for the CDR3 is TGTGCCAGCAGCTTAGGGGCCGCGAACACCGGGGAGCTGTTTTTT. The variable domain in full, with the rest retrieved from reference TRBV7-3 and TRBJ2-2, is GAGVSQTPSNKVTEKGKYVELRCDPISGHTALYWYRQSLGQGPEFLIYFQGTGAADDSGLPNDRFFAVRPEGSVSTLKIQRTERGDSAVYLCASSLGAANTGELFFGEGSRLTVL.

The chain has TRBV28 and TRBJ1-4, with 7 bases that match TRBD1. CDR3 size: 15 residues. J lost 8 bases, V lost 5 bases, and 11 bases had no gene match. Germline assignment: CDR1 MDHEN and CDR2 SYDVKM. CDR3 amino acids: CASSPRQGLGEKLFF. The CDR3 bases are TGTGCCAGCAGTCCGCGACAGGGCCTAGGGGAAAAACTGTTTTTT. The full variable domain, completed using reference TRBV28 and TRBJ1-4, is DVKVTQSSRYLVKRTGEKVFLECVQDMDHENMFWYRQDPGLGLRLIYFSYDVKMKEKGDIPEGYSVSREKKERFSLILESASTNQTSMYLCASSPRQGLGEKLFFGSGTQLSVL.

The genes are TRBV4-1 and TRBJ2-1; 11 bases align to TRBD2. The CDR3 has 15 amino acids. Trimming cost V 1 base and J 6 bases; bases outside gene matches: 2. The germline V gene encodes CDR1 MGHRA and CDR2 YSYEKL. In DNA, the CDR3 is TGCGCCAGCAGCCAAGTGGGACTAGCGGTCAATGAGCAGTTCTTC. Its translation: CASSQVGLAVNEQFF.

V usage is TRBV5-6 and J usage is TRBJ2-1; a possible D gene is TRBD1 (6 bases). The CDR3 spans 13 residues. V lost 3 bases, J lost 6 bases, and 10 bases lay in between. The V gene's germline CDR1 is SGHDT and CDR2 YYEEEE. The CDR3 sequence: CASSSQGTNEQFF. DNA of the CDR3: TGTGCCAGCAGCTCACAGGGTACCAATGAGCAGTTCTTC.